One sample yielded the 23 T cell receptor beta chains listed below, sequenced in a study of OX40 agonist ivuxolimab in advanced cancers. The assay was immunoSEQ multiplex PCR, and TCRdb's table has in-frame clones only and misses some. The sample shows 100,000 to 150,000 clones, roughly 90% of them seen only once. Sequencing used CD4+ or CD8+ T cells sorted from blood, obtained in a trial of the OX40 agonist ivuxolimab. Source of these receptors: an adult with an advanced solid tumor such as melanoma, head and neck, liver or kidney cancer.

The DNA of the CDR3 is TGTGCCAGCAGGCGGGAGGGTGGGAGCACAGATACGCAGTATTTT. Protein sequence: CASRREGGSTDTQYF. The chain has TRBV7-9 and TRBJ2-3; the match to TRBD2 covers 9 bases. Germline-derived CDR1 and CDR2 are SEHNR and FQNEAQ (reference sequence). This CDR3 is 15 amino acids long. V shed 6 bases, J shed 0 bases, and the junction held 4 bases outside the gene matches.

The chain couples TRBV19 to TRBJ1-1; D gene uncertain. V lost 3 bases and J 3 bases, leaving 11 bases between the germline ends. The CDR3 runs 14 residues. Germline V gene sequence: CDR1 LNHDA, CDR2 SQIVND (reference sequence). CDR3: CASSMSPGDTEAFF. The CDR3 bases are TGTGCCAGTAGTATGTCCCCAGGAGACACTGAAGCTTTCTTT.

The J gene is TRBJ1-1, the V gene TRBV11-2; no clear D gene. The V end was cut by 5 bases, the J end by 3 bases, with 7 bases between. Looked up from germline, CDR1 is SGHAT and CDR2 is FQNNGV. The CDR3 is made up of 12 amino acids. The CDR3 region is CASSLEYTEAFF. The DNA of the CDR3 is TGTGCCAGCAGCCTTGAATACACTGAAGCTTTCTTT.

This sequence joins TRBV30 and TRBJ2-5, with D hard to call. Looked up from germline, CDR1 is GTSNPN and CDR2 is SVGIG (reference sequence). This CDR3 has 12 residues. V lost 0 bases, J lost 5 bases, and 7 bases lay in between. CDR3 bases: TGTGCCTGGAGTGTACTAAGCGAGACCCAGTACTTC. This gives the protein CAWSVLSETQYF.

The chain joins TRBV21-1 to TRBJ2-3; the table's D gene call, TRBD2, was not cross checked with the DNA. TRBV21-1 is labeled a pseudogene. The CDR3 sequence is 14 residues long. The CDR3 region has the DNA TGTGCCAGCAGCAAAGGGCTAGCGAAAGATACGCAGTATTTT. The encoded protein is CASSKGLAKDTQYF.

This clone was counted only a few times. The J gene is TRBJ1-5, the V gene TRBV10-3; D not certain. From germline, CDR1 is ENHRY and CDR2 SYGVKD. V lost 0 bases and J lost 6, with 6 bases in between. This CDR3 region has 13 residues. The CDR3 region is CAISESEVQPQHF. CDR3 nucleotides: TGTGCCATCAGTGAGTCGGAGGTTCAGCCCCAGCATTTT.

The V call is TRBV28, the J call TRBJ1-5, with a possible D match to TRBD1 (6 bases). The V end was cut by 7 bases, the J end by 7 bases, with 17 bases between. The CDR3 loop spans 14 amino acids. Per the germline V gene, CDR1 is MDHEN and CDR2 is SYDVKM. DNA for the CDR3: TGTGCCAGCAAGGGGGGCGGTGGCGGGCAGCCCCAGCATTTT. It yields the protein CASKGGGGGQPQHF.

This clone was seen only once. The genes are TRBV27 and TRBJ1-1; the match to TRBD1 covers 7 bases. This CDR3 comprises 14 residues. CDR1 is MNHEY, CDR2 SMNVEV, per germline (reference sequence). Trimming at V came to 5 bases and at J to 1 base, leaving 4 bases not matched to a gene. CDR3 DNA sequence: TGTGCCAGCAGTCCGAGGACAGGGAACACTGAAGCTTTCTTT. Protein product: CASSPRTGNTEAFF.

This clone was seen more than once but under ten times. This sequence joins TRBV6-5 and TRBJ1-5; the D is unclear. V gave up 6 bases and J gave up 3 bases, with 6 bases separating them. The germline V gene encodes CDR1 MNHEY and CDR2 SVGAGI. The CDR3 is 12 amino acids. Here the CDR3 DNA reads TGTGCCAGCAGGGACCCCAATCAGCCCCAGCATTTT. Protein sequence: CASRDPNQPQHF.

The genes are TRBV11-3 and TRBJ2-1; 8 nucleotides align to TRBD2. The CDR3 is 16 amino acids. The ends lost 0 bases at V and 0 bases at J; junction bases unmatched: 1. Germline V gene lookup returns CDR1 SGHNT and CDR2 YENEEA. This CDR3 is CASSLDGRASYNEQFF. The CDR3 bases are TGTGCCAGCAGCTTAGACGGGAGGGCCTCCTACAATGAGCAGTTCTTC.

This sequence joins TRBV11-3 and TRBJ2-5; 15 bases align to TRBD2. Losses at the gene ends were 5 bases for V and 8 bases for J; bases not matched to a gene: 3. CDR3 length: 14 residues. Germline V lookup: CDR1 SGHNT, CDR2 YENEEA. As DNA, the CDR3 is TGTGCCAGCAGCCCGGGACTAGCGGGAGGTACCCAGTACTTC. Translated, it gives CASSPGLAGGTQYF.

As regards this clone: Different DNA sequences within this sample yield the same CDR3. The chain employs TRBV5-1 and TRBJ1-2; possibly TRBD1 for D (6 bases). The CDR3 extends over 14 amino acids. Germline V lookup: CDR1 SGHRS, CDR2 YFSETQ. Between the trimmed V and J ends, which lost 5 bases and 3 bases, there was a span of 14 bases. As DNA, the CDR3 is TGCGCCAGCAGTCCAAGGGGGGGAGACTATGGCTACACCTTC. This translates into CASSPRGGDYGYTF.

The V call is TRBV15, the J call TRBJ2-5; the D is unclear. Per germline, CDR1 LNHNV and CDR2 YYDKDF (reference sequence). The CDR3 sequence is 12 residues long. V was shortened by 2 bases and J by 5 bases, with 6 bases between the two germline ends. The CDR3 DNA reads TGTGCCACCAGCAGATTGGGGGAGACCCAGTACTTC. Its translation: CATSRLGETQYF.

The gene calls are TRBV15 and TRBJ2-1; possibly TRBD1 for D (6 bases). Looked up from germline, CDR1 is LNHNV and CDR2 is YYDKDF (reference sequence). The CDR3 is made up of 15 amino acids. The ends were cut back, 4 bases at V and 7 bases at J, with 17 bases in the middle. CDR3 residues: CATSTYSGTRNEQFF. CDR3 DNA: TGTGCCACCAGCACATATTCCGGGACAAGGAATGAGCAGTTCTTC.

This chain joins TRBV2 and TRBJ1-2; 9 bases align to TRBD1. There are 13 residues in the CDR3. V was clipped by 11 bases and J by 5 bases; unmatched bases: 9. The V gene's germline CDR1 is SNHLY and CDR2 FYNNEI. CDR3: CAASGTGFYGYTF. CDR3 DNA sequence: TGTGCCGCATCCGGGACAGGGTTTTATGGCTACACCTTC.

CDR3 coding DNA: TGCGCCAGCAGCCTAGACAGGATCCGCTCCTACGAGCAGTACTTC. It translates to CASSLDRIRSYEQYF. The chain recombines TRBV5-1 with TRBJ2-5, with D perhaps TRBD1 (6 bases). The J call may be faulty, since TRBJ2-7 better matches the DNA end. This CDR3 has 15 amino acids. Germline lookup yields CDR1 SGHRS and CDR2 YFSETQ.

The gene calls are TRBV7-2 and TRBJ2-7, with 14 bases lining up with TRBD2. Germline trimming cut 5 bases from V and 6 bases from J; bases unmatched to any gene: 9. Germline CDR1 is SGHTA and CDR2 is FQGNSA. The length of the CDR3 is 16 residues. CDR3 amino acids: CASSTGGLAGVGEQYF. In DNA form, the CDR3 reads TGTGCCAGCAGCACGGGGGGACTAGCGGGAGTAGGCGAGCAGTACTTC.

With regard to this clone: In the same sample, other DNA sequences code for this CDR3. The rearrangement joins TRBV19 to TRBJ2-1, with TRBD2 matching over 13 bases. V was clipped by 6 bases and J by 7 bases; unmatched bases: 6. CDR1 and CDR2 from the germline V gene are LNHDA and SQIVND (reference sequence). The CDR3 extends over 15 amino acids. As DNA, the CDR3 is TGTGCCAGTAGCGCACTAGCGGGAGGGCCTAATGAGCAGTTCTTC. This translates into CASSALAGGPNEQFF. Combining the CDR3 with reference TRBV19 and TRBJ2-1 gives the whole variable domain DGGITQSPKYLFRKEGQNVTLSCEQNLNHDAMYWYRQDPGQGLRLIYYSQIVNDFQKGDIAEGYSVSREKKESFPLTVTSAQKNPTAFYLCASSALAGGPNEQFFGPGTRLTVL.

In DNA form, the CDR3 reads TGTGCCAGTAGTGATCAGACTAGGACAGGGAACACTGAAGCTTTCTTT. Amino acids: CASSDQTRTGNTEAFF. V is TRBV19 and J is TRBJ1-1; 7 bases map to TRBD1. The CDR3 contains 16 residues. The V gene's germline CDR1 is LNHDA and CDR2 SQIVND (reference sequence). After removal of 5 bases from V and 1 base from J, the junction contained 10 bases not matched to a gene.

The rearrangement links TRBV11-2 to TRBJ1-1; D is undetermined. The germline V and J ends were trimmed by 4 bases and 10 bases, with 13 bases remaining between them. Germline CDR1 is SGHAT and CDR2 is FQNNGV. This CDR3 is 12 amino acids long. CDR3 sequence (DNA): TGTGCCAGCAGCTCTGGTTTGCGAGGAGCTTTCTTT. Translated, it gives CASSSGLRGAFF.

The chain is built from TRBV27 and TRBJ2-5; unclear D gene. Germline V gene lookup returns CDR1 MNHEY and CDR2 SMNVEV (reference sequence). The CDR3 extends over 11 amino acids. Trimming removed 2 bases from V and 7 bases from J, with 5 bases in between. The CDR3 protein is CASSLGVTQYF. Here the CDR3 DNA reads TGTGCCAGCAGTTTAGGGGTGACCCAGTACTTC.

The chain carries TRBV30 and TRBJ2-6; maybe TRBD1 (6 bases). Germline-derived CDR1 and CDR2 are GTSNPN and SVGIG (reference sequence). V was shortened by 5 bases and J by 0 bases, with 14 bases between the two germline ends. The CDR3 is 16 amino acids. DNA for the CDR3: TGTGCCTGGGGACCGGGACATCTCTCTGGGGCCAACGTCCTGACTTTC. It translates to CAWGPGHLSGANVLTF.

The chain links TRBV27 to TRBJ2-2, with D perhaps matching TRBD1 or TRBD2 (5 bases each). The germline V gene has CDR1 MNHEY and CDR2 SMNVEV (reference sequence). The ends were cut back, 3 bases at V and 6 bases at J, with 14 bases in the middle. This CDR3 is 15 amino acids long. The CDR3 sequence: CASSFHQGVPGELFF. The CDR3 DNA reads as TGTGCCAGCAGTTTCCACCAGGGAGTCCCCGGGGAGCTGTTTTTT.